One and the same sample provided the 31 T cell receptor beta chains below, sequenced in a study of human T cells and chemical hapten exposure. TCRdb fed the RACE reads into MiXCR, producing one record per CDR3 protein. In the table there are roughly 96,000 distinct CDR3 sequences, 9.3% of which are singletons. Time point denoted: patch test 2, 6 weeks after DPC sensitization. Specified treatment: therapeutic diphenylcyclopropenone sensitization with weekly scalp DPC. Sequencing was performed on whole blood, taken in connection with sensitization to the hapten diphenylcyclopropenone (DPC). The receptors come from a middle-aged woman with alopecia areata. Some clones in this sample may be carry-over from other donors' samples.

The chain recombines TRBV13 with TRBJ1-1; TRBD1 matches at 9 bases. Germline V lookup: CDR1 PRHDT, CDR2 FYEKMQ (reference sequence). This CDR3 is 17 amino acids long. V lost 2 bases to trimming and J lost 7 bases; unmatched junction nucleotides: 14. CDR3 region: CASSLTSLTGGVSEAFF. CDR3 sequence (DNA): TGTGCCAGCAGCTTAACGTCTCTGACAGGGGGAGTCAGTGAAGCTTTCTTT.

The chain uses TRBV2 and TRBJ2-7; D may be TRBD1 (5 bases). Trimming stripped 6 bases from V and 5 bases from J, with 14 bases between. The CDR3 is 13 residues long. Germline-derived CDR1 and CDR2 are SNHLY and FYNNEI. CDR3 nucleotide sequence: TGTGCCAGCAGGATACAGGTGGGCCACGAGCAGTACTTC. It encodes CASRIQVGHEQYF.

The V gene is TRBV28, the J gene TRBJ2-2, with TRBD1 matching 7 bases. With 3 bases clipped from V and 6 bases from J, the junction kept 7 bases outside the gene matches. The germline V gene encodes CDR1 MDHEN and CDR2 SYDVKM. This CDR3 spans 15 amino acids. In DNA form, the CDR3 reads TGTGCCAGCAGTTTTCTAGAAGGGGGCTCCGGGGAGCTGTTTTTT. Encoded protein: CASSFLEGGSGELFF.

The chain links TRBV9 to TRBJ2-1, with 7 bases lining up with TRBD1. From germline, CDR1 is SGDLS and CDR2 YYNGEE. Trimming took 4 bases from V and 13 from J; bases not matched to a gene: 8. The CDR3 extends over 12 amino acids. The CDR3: CASSPQTGNQFF. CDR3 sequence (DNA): TGTGCCAGCAGCCCTCAGACAGGGAACCAGTTCTTC.

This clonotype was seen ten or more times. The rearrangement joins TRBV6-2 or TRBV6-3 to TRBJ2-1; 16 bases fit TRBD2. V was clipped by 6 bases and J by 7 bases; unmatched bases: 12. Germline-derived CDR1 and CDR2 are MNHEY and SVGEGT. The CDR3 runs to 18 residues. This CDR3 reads CASRGLAGGRVRFNEQFF. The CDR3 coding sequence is TGTGCCAGCAGGGGACTAGCGGGAGGGCGGGTGAGGTTTAATGAGCAGTTCTTC.

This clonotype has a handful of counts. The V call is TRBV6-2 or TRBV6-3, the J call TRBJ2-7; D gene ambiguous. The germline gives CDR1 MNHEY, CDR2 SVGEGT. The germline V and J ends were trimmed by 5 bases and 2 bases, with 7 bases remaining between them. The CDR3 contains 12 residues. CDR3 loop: CASSQTTYEQYF. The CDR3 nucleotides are TGTGCCAGCAGTCAGACCACCTACGAGCAGTACTTC.

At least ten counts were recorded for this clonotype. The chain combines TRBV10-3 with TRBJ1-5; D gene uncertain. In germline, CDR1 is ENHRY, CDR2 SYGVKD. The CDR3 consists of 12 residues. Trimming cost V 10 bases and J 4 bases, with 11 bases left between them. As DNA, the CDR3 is TGTGCCACCGAGGACGGAAATCAGCCCCAGCATTTT. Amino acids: CATEDGNQPQHF.

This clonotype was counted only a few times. The CDR3 protein is CSARDGSTNEKLFF. Written as DNA, the CDR3 is TGCAGTGCTAGAGATGGATCAACTAATGAAAAACTGTTTTTT. This chain connects TRBV20-1 to TRBJ1-4; D gene ambiguous. The germline V gene has CDR1 DFQATT and CDR2 SNEGSKA (reference sequence). V lost 0 bases, J lost 0 bases, and 5 bases lay in between. This CDR3 comprises 14 residues.

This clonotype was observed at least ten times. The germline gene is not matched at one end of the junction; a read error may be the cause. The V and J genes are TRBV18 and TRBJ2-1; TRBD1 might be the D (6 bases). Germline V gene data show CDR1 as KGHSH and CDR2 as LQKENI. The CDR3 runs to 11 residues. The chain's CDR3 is CASSPTRGFIF. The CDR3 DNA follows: TGTGCCAGCTCACCAACCAGGGGTTTCATCTTC.

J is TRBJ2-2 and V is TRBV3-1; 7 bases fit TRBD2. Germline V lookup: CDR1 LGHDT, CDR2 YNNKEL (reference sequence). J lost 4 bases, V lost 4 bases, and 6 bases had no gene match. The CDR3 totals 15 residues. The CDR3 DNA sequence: TGTGCCAGCAGCCCAACTAGCGATGGCACCGGGGAGCTGTTTTTT. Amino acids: CASSPTSDGTGELFF.

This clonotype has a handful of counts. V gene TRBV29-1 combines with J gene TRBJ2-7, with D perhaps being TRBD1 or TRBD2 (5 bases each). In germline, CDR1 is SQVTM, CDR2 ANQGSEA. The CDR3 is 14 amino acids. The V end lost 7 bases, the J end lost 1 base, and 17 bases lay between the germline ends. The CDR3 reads CSARLRDPSYEQYF. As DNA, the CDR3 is TGCAGCGCTCGCCTACGGGACCCATCCTACGAGCAGTACTTC.

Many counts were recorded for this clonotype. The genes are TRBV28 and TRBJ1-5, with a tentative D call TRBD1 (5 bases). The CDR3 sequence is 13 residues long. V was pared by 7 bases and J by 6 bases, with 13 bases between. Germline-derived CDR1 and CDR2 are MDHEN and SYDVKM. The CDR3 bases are TGTGCCAGCAAATATAGAGGGGCTCAGCCCCAGCATTTT. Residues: CASKYRGAQPQHF.

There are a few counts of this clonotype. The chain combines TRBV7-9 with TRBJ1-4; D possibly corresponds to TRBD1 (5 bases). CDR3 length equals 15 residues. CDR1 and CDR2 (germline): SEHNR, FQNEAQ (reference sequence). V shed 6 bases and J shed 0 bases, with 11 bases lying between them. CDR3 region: CASRPTETTNEKLFF. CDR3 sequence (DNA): TGTGCCAGCAGGCCGACAGAGACAACTAATGAAAAACTGTTTTTT.

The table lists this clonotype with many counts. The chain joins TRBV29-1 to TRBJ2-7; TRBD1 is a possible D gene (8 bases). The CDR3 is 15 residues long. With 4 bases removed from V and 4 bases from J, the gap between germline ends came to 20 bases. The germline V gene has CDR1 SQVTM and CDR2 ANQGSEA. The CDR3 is CSVGPRTGREYEQYF. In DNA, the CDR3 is TGCAGCGTTGGCCCTCGGACAGGGAGGGAGTACGAGCAGTACTTC.

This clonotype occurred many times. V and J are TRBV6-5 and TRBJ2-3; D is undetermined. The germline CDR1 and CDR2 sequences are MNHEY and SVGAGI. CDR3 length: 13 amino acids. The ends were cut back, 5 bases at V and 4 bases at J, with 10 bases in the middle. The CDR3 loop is CASSATAPDTQYF. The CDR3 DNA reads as TGTGCCAGCAGTGCGACGGCCCCAGATACGCAGTATTTT.

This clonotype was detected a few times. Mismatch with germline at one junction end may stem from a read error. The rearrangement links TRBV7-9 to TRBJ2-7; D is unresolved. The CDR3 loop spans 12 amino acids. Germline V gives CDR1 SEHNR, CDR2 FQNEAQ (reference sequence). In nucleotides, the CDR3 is TGTGCCAGCAGCCCGGATTTCCGGGTTCCGGGCTTC. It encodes CASSPDFRVPGF.

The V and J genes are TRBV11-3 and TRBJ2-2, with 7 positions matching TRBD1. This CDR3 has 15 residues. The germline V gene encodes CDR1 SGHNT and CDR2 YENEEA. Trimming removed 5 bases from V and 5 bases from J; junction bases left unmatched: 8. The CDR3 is CASSPRQGNTGELFF. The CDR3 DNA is TGTGCCAGCAGCCCGCGACAGGGAAATACCGGGGAGCTGTTTTTT. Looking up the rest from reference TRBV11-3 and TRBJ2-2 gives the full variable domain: EAGVVQSPRYKIIEKKQPVAFWCNPISGHNTLYWYLQNLGQGPELLIRYENEEAVDDSQLPKDRFSAERLKGVDSTLKIQPAELGDSAVYLCASSPRQGNTGELFFGEGSRLTVL.

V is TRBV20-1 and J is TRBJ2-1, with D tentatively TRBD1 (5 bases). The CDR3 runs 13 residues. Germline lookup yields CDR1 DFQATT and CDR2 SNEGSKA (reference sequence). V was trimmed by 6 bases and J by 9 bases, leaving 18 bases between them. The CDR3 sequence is CSADDQGSGEQFF. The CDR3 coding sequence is TGCAGTGCGGACGACCAGGGTTCCGGTGAGCAGTTCTTC.

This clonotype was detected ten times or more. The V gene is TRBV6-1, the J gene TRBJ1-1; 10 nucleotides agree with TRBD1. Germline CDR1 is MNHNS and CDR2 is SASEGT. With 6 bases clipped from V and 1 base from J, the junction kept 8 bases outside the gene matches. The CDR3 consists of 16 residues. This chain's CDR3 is CASRKGTGVANTEAFF. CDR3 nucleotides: TGTGCCAGCAGAAAAGGGACAGGGGTGGCGAACACTGAAGCTTTCTTT.

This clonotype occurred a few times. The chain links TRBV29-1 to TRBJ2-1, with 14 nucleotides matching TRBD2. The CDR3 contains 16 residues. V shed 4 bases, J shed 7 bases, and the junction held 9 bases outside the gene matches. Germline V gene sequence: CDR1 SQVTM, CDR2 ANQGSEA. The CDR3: CSVVRGTSGSTNEQFF. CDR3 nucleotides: TGCAGCGTTGTCCGAGGGACTAGCGGGAGTACGAATGAGCAGTTCTTC.

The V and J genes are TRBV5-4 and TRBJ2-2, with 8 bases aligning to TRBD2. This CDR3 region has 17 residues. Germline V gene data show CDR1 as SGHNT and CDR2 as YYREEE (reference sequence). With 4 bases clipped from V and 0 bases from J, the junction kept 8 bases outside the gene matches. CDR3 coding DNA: TGTGCCAGCAGCCCCCGAGGTAGCGGGGCGAACACCGGGGAGCTGTTTTTT. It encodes CASSPRGSGANTGELFF.

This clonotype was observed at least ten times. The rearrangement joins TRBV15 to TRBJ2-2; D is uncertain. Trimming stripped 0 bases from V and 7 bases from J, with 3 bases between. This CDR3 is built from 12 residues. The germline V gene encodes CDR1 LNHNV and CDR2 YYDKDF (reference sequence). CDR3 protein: CATSREIGELFF. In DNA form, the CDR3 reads TGTGCCACCAGCAGAGAGATCGGGGAGCTGTTTTTT.

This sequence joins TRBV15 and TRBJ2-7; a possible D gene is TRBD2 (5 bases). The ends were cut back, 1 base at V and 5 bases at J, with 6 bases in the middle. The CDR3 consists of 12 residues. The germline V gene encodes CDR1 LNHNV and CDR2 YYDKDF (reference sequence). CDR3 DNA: TGTGCCACCAGCAGAGTCGGGGACGAGCAGTACTTC. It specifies CATSRVGDEQYF.

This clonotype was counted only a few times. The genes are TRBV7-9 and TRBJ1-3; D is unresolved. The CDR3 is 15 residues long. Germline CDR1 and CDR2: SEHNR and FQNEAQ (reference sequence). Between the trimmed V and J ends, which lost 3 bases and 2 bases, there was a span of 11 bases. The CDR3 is CASSFDTVTGNTIYF. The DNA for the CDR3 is TGTGCCAGCAGCTTCGACACCGTAACTGGAAACACCATATATTTT.

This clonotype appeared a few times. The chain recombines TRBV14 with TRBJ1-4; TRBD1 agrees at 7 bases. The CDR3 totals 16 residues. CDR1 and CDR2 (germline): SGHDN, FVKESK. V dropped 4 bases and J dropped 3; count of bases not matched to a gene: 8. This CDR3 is CASSPRQGTSNEKLFF. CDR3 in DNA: TGTGCCAGCAGCCCGAGACAGGGAACTTCTAATGAAAAACTGTTTTTT.

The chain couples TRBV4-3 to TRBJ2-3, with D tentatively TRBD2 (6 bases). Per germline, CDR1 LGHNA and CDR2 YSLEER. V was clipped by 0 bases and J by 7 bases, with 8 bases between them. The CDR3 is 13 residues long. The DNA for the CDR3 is TGCGCCAGCAGCCAAGAGACTAGGTATACGCAGTATTTT. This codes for CASSQETRYTQYF.

DNA of the CDR3: TGTGCCAGCAGCCGAAGGGGAACCGGGACTCTTAACACCGGGGAGCTGTTTTTT. Translating it yields CASSRRGTGTLNTGELFF. This chain uses TRBV7-9 with TRBJ2-2; tentatively, D is TRBD2 (6 bases). Germline loops: CDR1 SEHNR, CDR2 FQNEAQ (reference sequence). Trimming took off 5 bases at V and 2 bases at J, with 21 bases between the two ends. CDR3 length: 18 residues.

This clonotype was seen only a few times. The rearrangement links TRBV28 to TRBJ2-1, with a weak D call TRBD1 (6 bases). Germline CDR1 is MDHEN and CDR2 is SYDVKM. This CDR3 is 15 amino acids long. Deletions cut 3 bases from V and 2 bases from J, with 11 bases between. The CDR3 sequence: CASSFTGSTYNEQFF. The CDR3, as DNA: TGTGCCAGCAGTTTTACAGGGTCAACCTACAATGAGCAGTTCTTC.

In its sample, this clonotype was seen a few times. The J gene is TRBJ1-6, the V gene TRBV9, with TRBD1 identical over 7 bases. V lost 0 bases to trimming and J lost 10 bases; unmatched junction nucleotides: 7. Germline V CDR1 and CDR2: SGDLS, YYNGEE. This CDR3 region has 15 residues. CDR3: CASSVAAGGGSPLHF. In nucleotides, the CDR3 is TGTGCCAGCAGCGTAGCGGCAGGGGGAGGATCACCCCTCCACTTT.

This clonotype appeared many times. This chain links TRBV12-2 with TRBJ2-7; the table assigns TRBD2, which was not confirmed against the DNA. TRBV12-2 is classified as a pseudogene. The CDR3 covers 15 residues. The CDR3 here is CASRRAVNSSYEQYF. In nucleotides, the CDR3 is TGTGCAAGTCGCCGAGCGGTGAACAGCTCCTACGAGCAGTACTTC.

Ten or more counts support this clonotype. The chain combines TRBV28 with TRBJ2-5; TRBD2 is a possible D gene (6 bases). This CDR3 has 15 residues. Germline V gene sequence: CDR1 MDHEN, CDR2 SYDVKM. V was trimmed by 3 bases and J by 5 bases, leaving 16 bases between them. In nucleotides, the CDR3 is TGTGCCAGCAGTTTGGAAGTCCAACGGGGGGAGACCCAGTACTTC. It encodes CASSLEVQRGETQYF.